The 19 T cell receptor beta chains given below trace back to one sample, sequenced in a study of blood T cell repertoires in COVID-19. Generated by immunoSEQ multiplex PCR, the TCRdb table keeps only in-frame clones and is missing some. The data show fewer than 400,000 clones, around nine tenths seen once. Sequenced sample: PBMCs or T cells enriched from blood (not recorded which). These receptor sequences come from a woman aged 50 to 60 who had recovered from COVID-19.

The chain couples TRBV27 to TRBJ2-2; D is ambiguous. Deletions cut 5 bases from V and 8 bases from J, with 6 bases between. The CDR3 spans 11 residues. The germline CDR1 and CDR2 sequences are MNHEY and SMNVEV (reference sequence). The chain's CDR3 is CASSVAGELFF. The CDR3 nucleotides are TGTGCCAGCAGTGTGGCTGGGGAGCTGTTTTTT.

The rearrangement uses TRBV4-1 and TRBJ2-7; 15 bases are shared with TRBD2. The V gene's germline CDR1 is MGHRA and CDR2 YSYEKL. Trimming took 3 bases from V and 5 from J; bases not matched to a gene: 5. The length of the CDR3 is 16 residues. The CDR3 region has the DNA TGCGCCAGCAGCCACGGACTAGCGGGGGGGCGCAACGAGCAGTACTTC. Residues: CASSHGLAGGRNEQYF.

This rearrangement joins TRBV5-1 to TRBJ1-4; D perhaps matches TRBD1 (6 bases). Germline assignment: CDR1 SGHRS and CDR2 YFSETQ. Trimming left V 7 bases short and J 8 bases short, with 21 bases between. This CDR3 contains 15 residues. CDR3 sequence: CASRYRASMGEKLFF. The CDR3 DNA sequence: TGCGCCAGCCGCTACAGGGCCTCGATGGGAGAAAAACTGTTTTTT. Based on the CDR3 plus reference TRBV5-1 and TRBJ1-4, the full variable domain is KAGVTQTPRYLIKTRGQQVTLSCSPISGHRSVSWYQQTPGQGLQFLFEYFSETQRNKGNFPGRFSGRQFSNSRSEMNVSTLELGDSALYLCASRYRASMGEKLFFGSGTQLSVL.

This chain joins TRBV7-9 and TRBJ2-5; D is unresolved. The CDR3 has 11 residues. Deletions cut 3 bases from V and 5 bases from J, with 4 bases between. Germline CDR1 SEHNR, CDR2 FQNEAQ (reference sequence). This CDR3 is CASSFSETQYF. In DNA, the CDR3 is TGTGCCAGCAGCTTCTCGGAGACCCAGTACTTC.

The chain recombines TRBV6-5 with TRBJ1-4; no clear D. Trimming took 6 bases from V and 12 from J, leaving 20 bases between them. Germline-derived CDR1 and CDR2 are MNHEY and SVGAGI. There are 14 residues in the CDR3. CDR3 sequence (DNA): TGTGCCAGCAGAAGCCCGGGGATTGGTGGCCAACTGTTTTTT. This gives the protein CASRSPGIGGQLFF.

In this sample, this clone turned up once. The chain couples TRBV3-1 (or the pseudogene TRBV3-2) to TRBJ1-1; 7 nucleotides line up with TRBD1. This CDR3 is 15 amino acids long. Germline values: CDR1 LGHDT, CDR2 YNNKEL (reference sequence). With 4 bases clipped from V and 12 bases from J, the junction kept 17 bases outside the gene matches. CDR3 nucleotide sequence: TGTGCCAGCAGCCGCCGACAGGGATTTGGATTGAGAACTTTCTTT. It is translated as CASSRRQGFGLRTFF.

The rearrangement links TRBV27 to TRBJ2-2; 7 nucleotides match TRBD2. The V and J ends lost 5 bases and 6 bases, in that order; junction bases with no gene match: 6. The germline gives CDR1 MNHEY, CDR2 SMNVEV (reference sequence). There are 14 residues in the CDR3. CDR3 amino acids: CASSPGLVAGELFF. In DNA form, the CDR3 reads TGTGCCAGCAGTCCTGGACTAGTTGCCGGGGAGCTGTTTTTT.

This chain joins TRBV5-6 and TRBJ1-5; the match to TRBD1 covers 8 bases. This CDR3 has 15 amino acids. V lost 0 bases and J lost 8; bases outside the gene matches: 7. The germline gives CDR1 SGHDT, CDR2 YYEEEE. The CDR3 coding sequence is TGTGCCAGCAGCTTGGCGTCGCAGGGGGCTAAGCCCCAGCATTTT. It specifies CASSLASQGAKPQHF.

The CDR3 sequence is CASRRVAGANVLTF. The CDR3 DNA reads as TGTGCCAGCCGTAGAGTGGCTGGGGCCAACGTCCTGACTTTC. This chain connects TRBV7-3 to TRBJ2-6; D is unclear. V lost 8 bases and J lost 2, with 10 bases in between. This CDR3 spans 14 amino acids. Germline loops: CDR1 SGHTA, CDR2 FQGTGA.

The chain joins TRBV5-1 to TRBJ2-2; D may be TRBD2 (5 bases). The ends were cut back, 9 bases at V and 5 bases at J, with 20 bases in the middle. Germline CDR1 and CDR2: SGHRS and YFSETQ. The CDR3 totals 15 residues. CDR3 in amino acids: CATEPGSFGTGELFF. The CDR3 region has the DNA TGCGCCACCGAACCTGGGAGTTTTGGGACCGGGGAGCTGTTTTTT.

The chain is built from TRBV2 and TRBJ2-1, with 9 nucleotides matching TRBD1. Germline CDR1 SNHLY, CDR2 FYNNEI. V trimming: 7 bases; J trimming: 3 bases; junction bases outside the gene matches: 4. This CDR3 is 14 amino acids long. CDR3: CASNGQGSYNEQFF. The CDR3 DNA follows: TGTGCCAGCAATGGACAGGGGAGCTACAATGAGCAGTTCTTC.

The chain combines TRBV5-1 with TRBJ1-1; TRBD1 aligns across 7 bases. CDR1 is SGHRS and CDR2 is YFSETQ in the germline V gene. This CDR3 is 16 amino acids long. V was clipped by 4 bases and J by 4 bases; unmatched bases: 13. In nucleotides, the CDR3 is TGCGCCAGCAGCACCGGGACAGACAGGGCGGGCACTGAAGCTTTCTTT. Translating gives CASSTGTDRAGTEAFF.

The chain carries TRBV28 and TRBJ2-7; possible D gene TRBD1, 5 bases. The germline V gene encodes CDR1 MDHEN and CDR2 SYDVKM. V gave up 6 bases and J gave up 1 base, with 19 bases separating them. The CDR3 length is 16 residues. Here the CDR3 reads CASSRKWTTQSYEQYF. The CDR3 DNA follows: TGTGCCAGCAGCCGTAAATGGACAACCCAGTCCTACGAGCAGTACTTC.

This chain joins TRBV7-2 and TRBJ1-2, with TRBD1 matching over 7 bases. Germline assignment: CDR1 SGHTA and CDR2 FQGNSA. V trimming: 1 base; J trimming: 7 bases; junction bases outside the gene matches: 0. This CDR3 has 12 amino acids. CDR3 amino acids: CASSLDRGGYTF. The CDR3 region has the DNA TGTGCCAGCAGCTTAGACAGGGGTGGCTACACCTTC.

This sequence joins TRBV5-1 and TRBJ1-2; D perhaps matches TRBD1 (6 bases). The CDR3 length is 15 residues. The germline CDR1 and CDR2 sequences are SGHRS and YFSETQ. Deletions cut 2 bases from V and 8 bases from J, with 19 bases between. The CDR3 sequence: CASSFIPGTHPGYTF. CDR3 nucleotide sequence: TGCGCCAGCAGCTTCATTCCCGGGACACACCCGGGCTACACCTTC.

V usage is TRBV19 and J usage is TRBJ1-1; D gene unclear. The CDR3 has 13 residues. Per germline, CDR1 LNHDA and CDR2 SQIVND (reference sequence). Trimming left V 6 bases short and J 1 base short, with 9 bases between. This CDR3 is CASSATRNTEAFF. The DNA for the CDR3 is TGTGCCAGTAGCGCTACTAGGAACACTGAAGCTTTCTTT.

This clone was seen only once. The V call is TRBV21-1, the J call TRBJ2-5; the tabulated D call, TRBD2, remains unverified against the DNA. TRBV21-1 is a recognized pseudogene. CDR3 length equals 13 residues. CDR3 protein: CASSGNSGETQYF. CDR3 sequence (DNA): TGTGCCAGCAGCGGGAATAGCGGGGAGACCCAGTACTTC.

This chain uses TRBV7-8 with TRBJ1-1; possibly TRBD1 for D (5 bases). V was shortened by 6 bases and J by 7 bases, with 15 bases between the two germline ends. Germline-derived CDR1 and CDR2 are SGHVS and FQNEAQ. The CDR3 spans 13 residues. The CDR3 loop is CASSWGAGREAFF. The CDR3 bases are TGTGCCAGCAGTTGGGGCGCGGGACGTGAAGCTTTCTTT.

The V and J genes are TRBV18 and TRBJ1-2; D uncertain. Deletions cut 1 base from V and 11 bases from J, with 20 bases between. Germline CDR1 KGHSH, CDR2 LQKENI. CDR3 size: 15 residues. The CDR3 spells CASSPQEATGIGYTF. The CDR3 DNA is TGTGCCAGCTCACCACAGGAGGCGACCGGGATAGGTTACACCTTC.